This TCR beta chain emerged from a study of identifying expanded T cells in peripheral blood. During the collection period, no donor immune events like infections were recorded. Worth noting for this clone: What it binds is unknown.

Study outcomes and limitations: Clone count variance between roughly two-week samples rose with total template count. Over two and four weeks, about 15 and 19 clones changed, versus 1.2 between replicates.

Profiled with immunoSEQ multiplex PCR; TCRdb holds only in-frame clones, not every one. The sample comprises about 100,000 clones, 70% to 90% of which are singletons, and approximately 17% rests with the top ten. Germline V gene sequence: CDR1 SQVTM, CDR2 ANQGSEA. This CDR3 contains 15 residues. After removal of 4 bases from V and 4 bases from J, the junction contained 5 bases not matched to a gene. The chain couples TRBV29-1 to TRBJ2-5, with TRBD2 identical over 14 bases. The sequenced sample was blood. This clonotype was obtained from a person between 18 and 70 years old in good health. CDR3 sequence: CSVGLAGGLVETQYF. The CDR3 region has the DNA TGCAGCGTTGGACTAGCGGGGGGGCTAGTAGAGACCCAGTACTTC.